These 5 T cell receptor beta chains originate from one sample sequenced in a study of T cell changes during pregnancy in multiple sclerosis. The table came from immunoSEQ multiplex PCR; TCRdb's copy has only in-frame clones and leaves some out. The sample has roughly 58,000 clones; roughly nine tenths are singletons. Material: CD8+ T cells from peripheral blood mononuclear cells, obtained before pregnancy. The receptor set was obtained from a female donor with multiple sclerosis, enrolled in a pregnancy study.

The chain combines TRBV7-2 with TRBJ2-3; 7 nucleotides match TRBD1. Germline CDR1 reads SGHTA; CDR2 reads FQGNSA. V shed 4 bases, J shed 1 base, and the junction held 8 bases outside the gene matches. The CDR3 runs to 16 residues. CDR3 nucleotide sequence: TGTGCCAGCAGCTCTAACCCCGGACAGGGCACAGATACGCAGTATTTT. Amino acid sequence: CASSSNPGQGTDTQYF. The full variable domain, its missing parts supplied by reference TRBV7-2 and TRBJ2-3, is GAGVSQSPSNKVTEKGKDVELRCDPISGHTALYWYRQSLGQGLEFLIYFQGNSAPDKSGLPSDRFSAERTGGSVSTLTIQRTQQEDSAVYLCASSSNPGQGTDTQYFGPGTRLTVL.

The chain is built from TRBV30 and TRBJ2-1; 13 nucleotides match TRBD2. Germline V gene sequence: CDR1 GTSNPN, CDR2 SVGIG (reference sequence). The V segment lost 3 bases and the J segment 9 bases; nucleotides outside the gene matches: 11. CDR3 size: 16 residues. The CDR3 protein is CAWSLPGLAGDGEQFF. CDR3 bases: TGTGCCTGGAGCCTCCCTGGACTAGCGGGGGACGGTGAGCAGTTCTTC.

This chain connects TRBV10-3 to TRBJ2-3; D unclear. CDR3 size: 15 residues. Per the germline V gene, CDR1 is ENHRY and CDR2 is SYGVKD. Trimming stripped 0 bases from V and 10 bases from J, with 17 bases between. The CDR3 nucleotides read TGTGCCATCAGTGAGTCGAGAGGCCTCGCGGAGTCGCAGTATTTT. This encodes CAISESRGLAESQYF.

The CDR3 nucleotides are TGTGCCAGCAGCCCAACGGGTGGCGAGCAGTACTTC. It is translated as CASSPTGGEQYF. This chain uses TRBV9 with TRBJ2-7, with D uncertain. The CDR3 has 12 residues. Germline CDR1 SGDLS, CDR2 YYNGEE. The V end was cut by 4 bases, the J end by 6 bases, with 11 bases between.

The gene calls are TRBV7-9 and TRBJ2-2; possibly TRBD2 for D (5 bases). Germline V gene lookup returns CDR1 SEHNR and CDR2 FQNEAQ (reference sequence). V was clipped by 3 bases and J by 4 bases, with 15 bases between them. The CDR3 sequence is 16 residues long. This chain's CDR3 is CASSFRAGSFTGELFF. The CDR3 nucleotides are TGTGCCAGCAGCTTCCGGGCGGGCTCCTTCACCGGGGAGCTGTTTTTT. Together with reference TRBV7-9 and TRBJ2-2, the CDR3 gives the full variable domain: DTGVSQNPRHKITKRGQNVTFRCDPISEHNRLYWYRQTLGQGPEFLTYFQNEAQLEKSRLLSDRFSAERPKGSFSTLEIQRTEQGDSAMYLCASSFRAGSFTGELFFGEGSRLTVL.